One and the same sample provided the 12 T cell receptor beta chains below, sequenced in a study of shared clonotypes between healthy human individuals. Sequencing was performed with immunoSEQ multiplex PCR; in TCRdb, only in-frame clones are kept and a portion is missing. The sample carries 950,000 to 1,100,000 clones, 65% to 80% recorded once. Sequenced material: memory CD4+ T cells sorted from blood. Sample subset: CD45RA-negative fraction. These receptors were taken from a young man in good health.

This chain joins TRBV7-9 and TRBJ2-7; D unclear. This CDR3 is 15 amino acids long. V lost 5 bases and J lost 3, with 17 bases in between. The germline V gene has CDR1 SEHNR and CDR2 FQNEAQ (reference sequence). The CDR3 DNA reads TGTGCCAGCAGCCAAGATATGATCCGAGGCTACGAGCAGTACTTC. It translates to CASSQDMIRGYEQYF.

The rearrangement links TRBV6-6 to TRBJ2-5; 9 bases map to TRBD2. The V gene's germline CDR1 is MNHNY and CDR2 SVGAGI (reference sequence). Trimming took 6 bases from V and 5 from J; bases not matched to a gene: 13. This CDR3 contains 16 residues. The CDR3 DNA is TGTGCCAGCAGGCAGACTAGCGGCTCCCTGGAGGAGACCCAGTACTTC. It translates to CASRQTSGSLEETQYF.

The genes are TRBV2 and TRBJ2-5, with 7 bases fitting TRBD2. This CDR3 is built from 16 residues. V was pared by 6 bases and J by 0 bases, with 10 bases of the junction left unmatched. Germline V CDR1 and CDR2: SNHLY, FYNNEI. CDR3 residues: CASSAQSGGYQETQYF. DNA of the CDR3: TGTGCCAGCAGCGCCCAGTCCGGGGGGTACCAAGAGACCCAGTACTTC. Combining the CDR3 with reference TRBV2 and TRBJ2-5 gives the whole variable domain EPEVTQTPSHQVTQMGQEVILRCVPISNHLYFYWYRQILGQKVEFLVSFYNNEISEKSEIFDDQFSVERPDGSNFTLKIRSTKLEDSAMYFCASSAQSGGYQETQYFGPGTRLLVL.

To note about this clone: This same CDR3 is encoded by further DNA sequences in the sample. The genes are TRBV20-1 and TRBJ1-1; no firm D call. This CDR3 region has 11 residues. Per the germline V gene, CDR1 is DFQATT and CDR2 is SNEGSKA (reference sequence). Trimming shortened V by 1 base and J by 4 bases, and 4 bases separated the two germline ends. The CDR3, as DNA: TGCAGTGCTAGAGTAGTCACTGAAGCTTTCTTT. Encoded protein: CSARVVTEAFF.

This clone has just one count. V and J are TRBV20-1 and TRBJ2-1; tentative D call: TRBD2 (5 bases). The V end lost 4 bases, the J end lost 6 bases, and 7 bases lay between the germline ends. The CDR3 has 11 amino acids. Germline loops: CDR1 DFQATT, CDR2 SNEGSKA (reference sequence). The CDR3 nucleotides are TGCAGTGCTAATCGGGGCAATGAGCAGTTCTTC. Its translation is CSANRGNEQFF.

This clone was observed many times. The identical CDR3 is also encoded by other nucleotide sequences in the sample. The CDR3 coding sequence is TGTGCCACCAGCAGAGATCAGGGTGGCTACACCTTC. It codes for CATSRDQGGYTF. This chain joins TRBV15 and TRBJ1-2; tentatively, D is TRBD1 (5 bases). Germline assignment: CDR1 LNHNV and CDR2 YYDKDF (reference sequence). The V and J ends lost 0 bases and 7 bases respectively, with 6 bases between them. The CDR3 is 12 residues long.

This chain links TRBV27 with TRBJ1-6; TRBD1 might be the D (6 bases). CDR1 MNHEY and CDR2 SMNVEV come from the germline V gene (reference sequence). The CDR3 spans 14 residues. V lost 2 bases and J 10 bases, leaving 12 bases between the germline ends. CDR3 coding DNA: TGTGCCAGCAGTTTAGAGGGGGGTGAGTCACCCCTCCACTTT. Protein: CASSLEGGESPLHF.

The rearrangement joins TRBV5-4 to TRBJ2-5, with 9 bases identical to TRBD2. This CDR3 is built from 15 residues. The V and J ends lost 0 bases and 3 bases, in that order; junction bases with no gene match: 3. Germline V lookup: CDR1 SGHNT, CDR2 YYREEE (reference sequence). The CDR3 DNA reads TGTGCCAGCAGCTTGGAGCGGGGGGAAGAAGAGACCCAGTACTTC. Translation: CASSLERGEEETQYF.

This clone came up a few times. The chain carries TRBV4-3 and TRBJ1-6; D gene uncertain. The ends were cut back, 1 base at V and 10 bases at J, with 11 bases in the middle. The CDR3 sequence is 14 residues long. CDR1 is LGHNA, CDR2 YSLEER, per germline. CDR3 in amino acids: CASSQGGVGSPLHF. CDR3 bases: TGCGCCAGCAGCCAAGGGGGTGTGGGATCACCCCTCCACTTT.

J is TRBJ2-7 and V is TRBV6-1; D is unclear. The CDR3 sequence is 15 residues long. Trimming shortened V by 6 bases and J by 3 bases, and 18 bases separated the two germline ends. Germline lookup yields CDR1 MNHNS and CDR2 SASEGT. The CDR3, as DNA: TGTGCCAGCAGGACTGACGGATTCTCATACTACGAGCAGTACTTC. Residues: CASRTDGFSYYEQYF.

This clone was seen a single time. This rearrangement joins TRBV9 to TRBJ2-7; D is uncertain. Germline CDR1 is SGDLS and CDR2 is YYNGEE. V dropped 0 bases and J dropped 7 bases, with 17 bases sitting between them. The CDR3 sequence is 15 residues long. As DNA, the CDR3 is TGTGCCAGCAGCGTAGATGGGCTATCCTTCGGGGAGCAGTACTTC. Residues: CASSVDGLSFGEQYF.

In DNA, the CDR3 is TGCGCCAGCAGCTTGATTATGTTAGTGGCCAAAAACATTCAGTACTTC. It encodes CASSLIMLVAKNIQYF. The chain is built from TRBV5-1 and TRBJ2-4; D remains unclear. Germline CDR1 SGHRS, CDR2 YFSETQ. The CDR3 is 16 amino acids. With 1 base removed from V and 1 base from J, the gap between germline ends came to 12 bases.